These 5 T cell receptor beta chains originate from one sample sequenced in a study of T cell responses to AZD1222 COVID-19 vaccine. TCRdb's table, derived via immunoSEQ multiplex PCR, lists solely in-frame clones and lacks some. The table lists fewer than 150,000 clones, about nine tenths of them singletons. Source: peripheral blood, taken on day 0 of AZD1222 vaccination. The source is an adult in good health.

CDR3 in amino acids: CASSPLRGNTIYF. The DNA for the CDR3 is TGTGCCAGCAGCCCCCTCCGGGGAAACACCATATATTTT. The chain carries TRBV3-1 (or the pseudogene TRBV3-2) and TRBJ1-3; D is uncertain. CDR1 is LGHDT and CDR2 is YNNKEL in the germline V gene (reference sequence). CDR3 size: 13 residues. V gave up 4 bases and J gave up 4 bases, with 8 bases separating them.

The CDR3 loop is CASSTHASGDIQYF. The CDR3 nucleotides are TGTGCCAGCAGCACCCACGCGAGTGGGGACATTCAGTACTTC. The genes are TRBV9 and TRBJ2-4; unclear D gene. Trimming stripped 4 bases from V and 8 bases from J, with 16 bases between. Germline V CDR1 and CDR2: SGDLS, YYNGEE. The CDR3 is made up of 14 amino acids.

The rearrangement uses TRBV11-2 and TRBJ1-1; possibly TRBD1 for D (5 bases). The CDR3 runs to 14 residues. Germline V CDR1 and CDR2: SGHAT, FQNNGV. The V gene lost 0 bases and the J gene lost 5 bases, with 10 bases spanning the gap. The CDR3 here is CASSLDRVGTEAFF. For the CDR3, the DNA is TGTGCCAGCAGCTTAGACAGGGTTGGGACTGAAGCTTTCTTT. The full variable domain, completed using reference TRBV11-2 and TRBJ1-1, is EAGVAQSPRYKIIEKRQSVAFWCNPISGHATLYWYQQILGQGPKLLIQFQNNGVVDDSQLPKDRFSAERLKGVDSTLKIQPAKLEDSAVYLCASSLDRVGTEAFFGQGTRLTVV.

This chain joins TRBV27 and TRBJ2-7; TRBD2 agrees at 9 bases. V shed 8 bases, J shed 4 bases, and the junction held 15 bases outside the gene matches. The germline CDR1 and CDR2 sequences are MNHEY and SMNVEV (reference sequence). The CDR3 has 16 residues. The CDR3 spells CASSLLGLAGSYEQYF. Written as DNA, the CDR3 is TGTGCCAGCTCACTTTTGGGGCTAGCGGGATCGTACGAGCAGTACTTC.

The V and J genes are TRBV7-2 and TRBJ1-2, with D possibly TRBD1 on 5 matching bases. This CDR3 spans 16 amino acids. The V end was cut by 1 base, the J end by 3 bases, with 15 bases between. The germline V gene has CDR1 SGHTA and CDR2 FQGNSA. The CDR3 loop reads CASSLEGRSGYYGYTF. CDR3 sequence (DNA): TGTGCCAGCAGCTTAGAGGGGCGGTCAGGTTACTATGGCTACACCTTC.